Listed below are T cell receptor beta chains from one sample, sequenced in a study of T-cell reconstitution after alpha-beta-depleted transplantation in children. TCRdb re-derived calls from the PCR reads in MiXCR, one entry per CDR3 protein. The table lists roughly 500,000 distinct CDR3 sequences, over 25% of them singletons. The sample was PBMCs from the stem cell graft donor, taken from the stem cell graft. These receptors all stem from a human donor who donated a stem cell graft to a child with aplastic anemia. Each CDR3 is given with its conserved first and last residue. The D gene is left open where the match is weak. Clone size is not always given. Where it is, it says once, few, many or a class for expanded clones.

d_gene	v_gene	j_gene	abundance	CDR3nt	CDR3aa
NA	TRBV5-1	TRBJ1-1	few	TGCGCCAGCAGCTCCAGGGGCGGGAGCACTGAAGCTTTCTTT	CASSSRGGSTEAFF
TRBD1	TRBV30	TRBJ1-2	NA	TGTGCCTGGAGGGACTCCGGGACAGGGGATAGGGCTTATGGCTACACCTTC	CAWRDSGTGDRAYGYTF
TRBD2	TRBV10-3	TRBJ2-1	NA	TGTGCCATCAAGGGCCTAGCGGCAAATGAGCAGTTCTTC	CAIKGLAANEQFF
NA	TRBV7-9	TRBJ1-6	NA	TGTGCCAGCAGCCCCGCTATGTCTTCACCCCTCCACTTT	CASSPAMSSPLHF
TRBD1	TRBV29-1	TRBJ1-1	NA	TGCAGCACGAAGGGGACAGGAAACACTGAAGCTTTCTTT	CSTKGTGNTEAFF
NA	TRBV20-1	TRBJ2-1	NA	TGCAGTGCTGGGGGCACCGTTAATGAGCAGTTCTTC	CSAGGTVNEQFF
TRBD2	TRBV11-1	TRBJ2-1	many	TGTGCCAGCAGCTCAAGGTATAGAGCGGGAGGGCCTTTTTACAATGAGCAGTTCTTC	CASSSRYRAGGPFYNEQFF
NA	TRBV24-1	TRBJ2-2	NA	TGTGCCACGGAGCCAGGGACGGCCGGCGTCGGGGAGCTGTTTTTT	CATEPGTAGVGELFF
TRBD1	TRBV5-1	TRBJ2-6	NA	TGCGCCAGCGGATTCAAATCCGGGACAGGACTCGCCACTGGGGCCAACGTCCTGACTTTC	CASGFKSGTGLATGANVLTF
NA	TRBV7-2	TRBJ2-3	few	TGTGCCAGCAGCTTGGTGGGTCGGGGCCGGACAGATACGCAGTATTTT	CASSLVGRGRTDTQYF
TRBD1	TRBV11-3	TRBJ2-1	few	TGTGCCAGCAGCGTCACAGGGGAGAGATACAATGAGCAGTTCTTC	CASSVTGERYNEQFF
NA	TRBV27	TRBJ2-7	few	TGTGCCAGCAGTTACGCAGCAGGGATCTACGAGCAGTACTTC	CASSYAAGIYEQYF
NA	TRBV30	TRBJ1-1	NA	TGTGCCTGGAGTGGACAGGAGAACACTGAAGCTTTCTTT	CAWSGQENTEAFF
TRBD2	TRBV29-1	TRBJ2-3	few	TGCAGCGTTGCTCAGGGGACTAGCGGGAGTTTGACAGATACGCAGTATTTT	CSVAQGTSGSLTDTQYF
TRBD2	TRBV29-1	TRBJ2-7	few	TGCAGCGCGACTAGCGTGCACGAGCAGTACTTC	CSATSVHEQYF
TRBD1	TRBV24-1	TRBJ2-7	few	TGTGCCACCGCGACAGGGATTTCCTACGAGCAGTACTTC	CATATGISYEQYF
NA	TRBV7-9	TRBJ2-1	NA	TGTGCCAGCAGCTTCCGGGACTCCGCCTTGGGGGAGCAGTTCTTC	CASSFRDSALGEQFF
NA	TRBV18	TRBJ2-3	few	TGTGCCAGCTCACCAACCCACGGAGTTTCCACAGATACGCAGTATTTT	CASSPTHGVSTDTQYF
TRBD2	TRBV18	TRBJ2-7	once	TGTGCCAGCTCACCTTCGCTAGCGGAGATCTACGAGCAGTACTTC	CASSPSLAEIYEQYF
NA	TRBV7-2	TRBJ1-5	NA	TGTGCCAGCAGCCCCCAACAGGGTCAGCCCCAGCATTTT	CASSPQQGQPQHF
TRBD2	TRBV18	TRBJ2-1	NA	TGTGCCACCATGATCGGCCTAGCGGAATACAATGAGCAGTTCTTC	CATMIGLAEYNEQFF
NA	TRBV7-2	TRBJ1-1	NA	TGTGCCAGCAGCTTAGCCGAAGAAGCTTTCTTT	CASSLAEEAFF
TRBD1	TRBV3-1	TRBJ2-1	few	TGTGCCAGCAGCCGAGACAGGGCTCCTCTCTACAATGAGCAGTTCTTC	CASSRDRAPLYNEQFF
NA	TRBV27	TRBJ1-1	NA	TGTGCCAGCAGTTTTTTAGGAGAGAACACTGAAGCTTTCTTT	CASSFLGENTEAFF
NA	TRBV4-3	TRBJ1-4	NA	TGCGCCAGCAGCCAAGATACACGCCCTGAAAAACTGTTTTTT	CASSQDTRPEKLFF
NA	TRBV30	TRBJ1-3	NA	TGTGCCTGGAGTTTTTCGACAAGAAAAGCTGGAAACACCATATATTTT	CAWSFSTRKAGNTIYF
NA	TRBV15	TRBJ1-1	NA	TGTGCCACCAGCAGAGGGGGGAGAGTCACTGAAGCTTTCTTT	CATSRGGRVTEAFF
NA	TRBV6-5	TRBJ1-1	NA	TGTGCCAGCAGTTACTCCGGTCTAAGCTGGGTCGACAACACTGAAGCTTTCTTT	CASSYSGLSWVDNTEAFF
TRBD1	TRBV24-1	TRBJ1-2	few	TGTGCCACCAGTGATTCGTCCCCCGGACAGGGGAAGTATGGCTACACCTTC	CATSDSSPGQGKYGYTF
TRBD1	TRBV7-6	TRBJ1-2	NA	TGTGCCAGCAGCACGGGACAGAAAAGGTTCTATGGCTACACCTTC	CASSTGQKRFYGYTF
TRBD2	TRBV20-1	TRBJ2-5	NA	TGCAGTGCTAGCCGGACTAGCGCAGAGACCCAGTACTTC	CSASRTSAETQYF
TRBD1	TRBV5-1	TRBJ2-5	NA	TGCGCCAGCAGCTTGGGGACAGGGTCGGAGACCCAGTACTTC	CASSLGTGSETQYF
NA	TRBV24-1	TRBJ2-1	NA	TGTGCCACCAGGGGCGGGCCCTCCTACAATGAGCAGTTCTTC	CATRGGPSYNEQFF
NA	TRBV18	TRBJ1-6	few	TGTGCCAGCTCACCTGTCAGGGATAATTCACCCCTCCACTTT	CASSPVRDNSPLHF
NA	TRBV20-1	TRBJ2-3	few	TGCAGTGCGCCGGACCTCACAGATACGCAGTATTTT	CSAPDLTDTQYF
NA	TRBV14	TRBJ2-1	NA	TGTGCCAGCAGCCAAGATCTTGCTGTGCCGAGCTCCTACAATGAGCAGTTCTTC	CASSQDLAVPSSYNEQFF
NA	TRBV18	TRBJ2-1	NA	TGTGCCAGCTCAGACTGGGATGAGCAGTTCTTC	CASSDWDEQFF
NA	TRBV21-1	TRBJ2-1	NA	TGTGCCAGCAGCCCCGAACGACAGTCAGGTCCCTACAATGAGCAGTTCTTC	CASSPERQSGPYNEQFF
TRBD2	TRBV13	TRBJ2-1	NA	TGTGCCAGCAGCTTCGTGCGGGAGGGCCTGGGTGAGCAGTTCTTC	CASSFVREGLGEQFF
NA	TRBV20-1	TRBJ2-7	NA	TGCAGTGCTAGAGATTGGGCTAGCGACGAGCAGTACTTC	CSARDWASDEQYF
TRBD1	TRBV9	TRBJ1-1	NA	TGTGCCAGCAGCGTGGGGCCCCGGACAGGGGGAGGCACTGAAGCTTTCTTT	CASSVGPRTGGGTEAFF
TRBD2	TRBV5-5	TRBJ2-1	NA	TGTGCCAGCAGCAGGACCAGCGGGAGGGCCGCCAATGAGCAGTTCTTC	CASSRTSGRAANEQFF
TRBD2	TRBV5-6	TRBJ2-1	NA	TGTGCCAGCAGCGTCAATAGCGGGAGAAGTGGGAATGAGCAGTTCTTC	CASSVNSGRSGNEQFF
TRBD2	TRBV6-2/TRBV6-3	TRBJ2-4	few	TGTGCCAGCAGTTACGGTCGGGGGACTAGCGAGTCCAAAAACATTCAGTACTTC	CASSYGRGTSESKNIQYF
NA	TRBV12-3/TRBV12-4	TRBJ1-3	NA	TGTGCCAGCAGTTTTTTCGGGTTGAACTCTGGAAACACCATATATTTT	CASSFFGLNSGNTIYF
TRBD1	TRBV6-5	TRBJ2-5	few	TGTGCCAGCAGTTACTCGGACAGGGGGCGCGAGACCCAGTACTTC	CASSYSDRGRETQYF
TRBD2	TRBV3-1	TRBJ2-1	NA	TGTGCCAGCAGCCAAGCGGGAGGGCAGGGCAATGAGCAGTTCTTC	CASSQAGGQGNEQFF
NA	TRBV12-3/TRBV12-4	TRBJ2-1	NA	TGTGCCAGCAGTTCCGGACGGACTGAGCAGTTCTTC	CASSSGRTEQFF
NA	TRBV30	TRBJ1-1	few	TGTGCCTGGAGTTGGGGGCTTGCTGAAGCTTTCTTT	CAWSWGLAEAFF
TRBD1	TRBV12-3/TRBV12-4	TRBJ2-5	NA	TGTGCCAGCAGTTTAGGCCTGGGACAGCCAAAAGAGACCCAGTACTTC	CASSLGLGQPKETQYF
NA	TRBV12-3/TRBV12-4	TRBJ2-3	many	TGTGCCACTCGACCTATAGGAAGCACAGATACGCAGTATTTT	CATRPIGSTDTQYF
TRBD1	TRBV18	TRBJ1-2	NA	TGTGCCAGCTCACCGTGGGGACAGGGTGACGGCTACACCTTC	CASSPWGQGDGYTF
NA	TRBV20-1	TRBJ2-3	few	TGCAGTGCTAGAGGGCTAGCGTATACAGATACGCAGTATTTT	CSARGLAYTDTQYF
TRBD2	TRBV20-1	TRBJ2-7	few	TGCAGTGCTACGACTAGCGGGACCTACGAGCAGTACTTC	CSATTSGTYEQYF